The clone carrying this T cell receptor beta chain was counted a few times. Germline V gives CDR1 SGHRS, CDR2 YFSETQ. Trimming took 0 bases from V and 4 from J, leaving 10 bases between them. The length of the CDR3 is 14 residues. This sample is part of a study of blood T cell repertoires in COVID-19. Measured with immunoSEQ multiplex PCR; TCRdb has only the in-frame clones, and not every one. In the table there are roughly 180,000 clones, approximately 85% of which are singletons. During active infection, Seattle patients enrolled and were then monitored through disease. The chain couples TRBV5-1 to TRBJ1-2; a weak D match, TRBD1 (5 bases). The sequence was obtained from a man at least 80 years old with COVID-19, enrolled during active disease. The sequencing input was peripheral blood. The CDR3 reads CASSLEWGGYGYTF. The CDR3 bases are TGCGCCAGCAGCTTGGAATGGGGCGGCTATGGCTACACCTTC. The complete variable domain, with remaining parts taken from reference TRBV5-1 and TRBJ1-2, reads KAGVTQTPRYLIKTRGQQVTLSCSPISGHRSVSWYQQTPGQGLQFLFEYFSETQRNKGNFPGRFSGRQFSNSRSEMNVSTLELGDSALYLCASSLEWGGYGYTFGSGTRLTVV.